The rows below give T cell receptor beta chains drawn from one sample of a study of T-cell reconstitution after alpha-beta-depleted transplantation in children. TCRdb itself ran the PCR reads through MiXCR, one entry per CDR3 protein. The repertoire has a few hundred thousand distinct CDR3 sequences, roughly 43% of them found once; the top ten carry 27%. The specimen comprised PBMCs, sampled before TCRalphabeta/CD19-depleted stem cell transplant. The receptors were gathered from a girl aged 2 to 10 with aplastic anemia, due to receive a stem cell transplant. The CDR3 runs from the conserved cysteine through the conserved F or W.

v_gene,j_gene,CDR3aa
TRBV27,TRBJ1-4,CASPTGTQGEKLFF
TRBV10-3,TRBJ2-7,CAIATGASSYEQYF
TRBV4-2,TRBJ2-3,CASSQTTAEDTQYF
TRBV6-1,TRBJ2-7,CASSPTRLAGEGSFYEQYF
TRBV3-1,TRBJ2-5,CASCQDKKPGGQQETQYF
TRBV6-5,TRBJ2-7,CASKNRHSYEQYF
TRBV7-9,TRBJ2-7,CASSLASSGSEQYF
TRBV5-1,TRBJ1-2,CASSTTEETNYGYTF
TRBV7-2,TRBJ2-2,CASSQRTYGELFF
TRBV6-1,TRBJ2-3,CASSATSASLTDTQYF
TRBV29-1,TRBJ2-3,CSVGLTSRTDTQYF
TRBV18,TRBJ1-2,CASSPYITDNYGYTF
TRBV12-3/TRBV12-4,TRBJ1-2,CSSSTGTGDYGYTF
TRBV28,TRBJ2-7,CASRTGLAGSYEQYF
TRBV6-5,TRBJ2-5,CASSYSNEGGVETQYF
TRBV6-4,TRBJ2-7,CASRERLFTYEQYF
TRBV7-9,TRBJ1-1,CASSPSRGDTEAFF
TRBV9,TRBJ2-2,CASSGYRGLNTGELFF
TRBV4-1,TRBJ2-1,CASSQGLASRGPKFF
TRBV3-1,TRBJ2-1,CASSQAGQGNIREQFF
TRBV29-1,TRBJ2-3,CSVGPGTRTDTQYF
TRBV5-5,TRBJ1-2,CASGTGPRYGYTF
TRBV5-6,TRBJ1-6,CASSRQGTRSPLHF
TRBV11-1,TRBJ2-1,CASSSLGASSYNEQFF
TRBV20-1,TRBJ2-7,CSAGGASGRSSYEQYF
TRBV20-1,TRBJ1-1,CSARGPTGAMNTEAFF
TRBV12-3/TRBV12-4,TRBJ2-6,CASSRDPSGANVLTF
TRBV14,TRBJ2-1,CASSPWDRGGNEQFF
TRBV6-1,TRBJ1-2,CASSEGHIYGYTF
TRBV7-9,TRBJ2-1,CASSFSEESYNEQFF
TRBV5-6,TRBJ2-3,CASSSASGSADTQYF
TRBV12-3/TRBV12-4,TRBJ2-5,CASSSRVGETQYF
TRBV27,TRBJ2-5,CASSLSRSQETQYF
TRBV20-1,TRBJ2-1,CSSHRGPLHYNEQFF
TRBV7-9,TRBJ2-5,CASSNPGHGVEETQYF